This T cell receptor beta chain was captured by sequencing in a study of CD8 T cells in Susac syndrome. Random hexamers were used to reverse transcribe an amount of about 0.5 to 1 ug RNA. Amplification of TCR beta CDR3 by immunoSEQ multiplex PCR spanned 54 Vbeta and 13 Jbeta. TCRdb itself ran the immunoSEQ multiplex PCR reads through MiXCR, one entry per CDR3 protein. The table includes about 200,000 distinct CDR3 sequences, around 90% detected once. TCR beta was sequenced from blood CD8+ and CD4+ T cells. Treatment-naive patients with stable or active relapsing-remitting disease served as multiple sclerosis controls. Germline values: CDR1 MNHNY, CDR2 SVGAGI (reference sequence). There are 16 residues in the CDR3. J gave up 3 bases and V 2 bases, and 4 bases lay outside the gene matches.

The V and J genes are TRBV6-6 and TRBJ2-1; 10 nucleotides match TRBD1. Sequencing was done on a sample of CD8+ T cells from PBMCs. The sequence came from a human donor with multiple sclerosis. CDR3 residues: CASSYRGDRGYNEQFF. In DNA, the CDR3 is TGTGCCAGCAGTTACCGAGGGGACAGGGGCTACAATGAGCAGTTCTTC.